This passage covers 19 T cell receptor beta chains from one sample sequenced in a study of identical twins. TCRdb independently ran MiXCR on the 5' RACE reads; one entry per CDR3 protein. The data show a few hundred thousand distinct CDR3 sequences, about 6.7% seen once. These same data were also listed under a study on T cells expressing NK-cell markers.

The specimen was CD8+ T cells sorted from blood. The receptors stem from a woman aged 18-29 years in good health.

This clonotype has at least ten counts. In DNA, the CDR3 is TGTGCCAGCAGTTATATGACTGCGAACACTGAAGCTTTCTTT. Residues: CASSYMTANTEAFF. This chain links TRBV11-2 with TRBJ1-1; D unclear. The V end was cut by 6 bases, the J end by 1 base, with 12 bases between. This CDR3 spans 14 amino acids. Germline V gives CDR1 SGHAT, CDR2 FQNNGV.

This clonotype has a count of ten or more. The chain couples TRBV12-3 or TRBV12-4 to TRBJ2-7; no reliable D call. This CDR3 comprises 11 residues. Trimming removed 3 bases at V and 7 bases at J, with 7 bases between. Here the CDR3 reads CASSFIGEQYF. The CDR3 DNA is TGTGCCAGCAGTTTCATAGGAGAGCAGTACTTC.

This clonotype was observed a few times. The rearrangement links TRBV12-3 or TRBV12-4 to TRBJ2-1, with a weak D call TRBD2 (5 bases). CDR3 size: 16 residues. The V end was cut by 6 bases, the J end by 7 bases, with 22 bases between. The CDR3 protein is CASSLAPKRLENEQFF. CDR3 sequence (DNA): TGTGCCAGCAGCCTAGCTCCGAAGCGGCTTGAGAATGAGCAGTTCTTC.

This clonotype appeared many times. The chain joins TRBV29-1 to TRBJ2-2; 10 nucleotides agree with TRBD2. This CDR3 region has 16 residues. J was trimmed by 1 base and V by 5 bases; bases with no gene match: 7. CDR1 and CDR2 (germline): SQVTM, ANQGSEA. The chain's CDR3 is CSVTPRTSGNTGELFF. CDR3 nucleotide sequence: TGCAGCGTTACTCCTCGGACTAGCGGGAACACCGGGGAGCTGTTTTTT.

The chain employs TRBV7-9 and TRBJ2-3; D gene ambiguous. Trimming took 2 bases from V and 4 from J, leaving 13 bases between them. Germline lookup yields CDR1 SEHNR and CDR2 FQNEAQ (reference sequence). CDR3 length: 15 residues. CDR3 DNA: TGTGCCAGCAGCTTAATAGCCAGCAGTGCAGATACGCAGTATTTT. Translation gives CASSLIASSADTQYF.

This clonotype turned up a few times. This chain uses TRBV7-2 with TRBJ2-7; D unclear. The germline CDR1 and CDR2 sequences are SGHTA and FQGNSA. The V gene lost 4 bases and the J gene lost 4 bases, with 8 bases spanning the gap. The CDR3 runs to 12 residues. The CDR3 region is CASSSARYEQYF. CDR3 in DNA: TGTGCCAGCAGCTCCGCGCGGTACGAGCAGTACTTC.

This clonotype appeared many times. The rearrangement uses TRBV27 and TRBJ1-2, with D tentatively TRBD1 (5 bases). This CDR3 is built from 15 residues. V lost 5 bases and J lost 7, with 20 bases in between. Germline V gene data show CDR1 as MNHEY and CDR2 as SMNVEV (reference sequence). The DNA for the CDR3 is TGTGCCAGCAGTCATCGATTATGGGACCCTAGTGGCTACACCTTC. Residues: CASSHRLWDPSGYTF.

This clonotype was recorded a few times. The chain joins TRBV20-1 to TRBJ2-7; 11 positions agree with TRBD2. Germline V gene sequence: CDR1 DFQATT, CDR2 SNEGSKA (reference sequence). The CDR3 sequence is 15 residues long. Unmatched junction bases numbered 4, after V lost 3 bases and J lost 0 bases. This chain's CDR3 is CSASGLAGSSYEQYF. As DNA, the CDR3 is TGCAGTGCTAGTGGACTAGCGGGTAGCTCCTACGAGCAGTACTTC.

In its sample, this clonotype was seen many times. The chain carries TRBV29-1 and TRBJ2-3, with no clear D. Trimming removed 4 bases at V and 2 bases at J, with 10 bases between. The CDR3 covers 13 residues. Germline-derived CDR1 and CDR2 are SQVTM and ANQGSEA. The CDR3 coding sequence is TGCAGCGTTGTCCTGGCAGACACAGATACGCAGTATTTT. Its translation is CSVVLADTDTQYF.

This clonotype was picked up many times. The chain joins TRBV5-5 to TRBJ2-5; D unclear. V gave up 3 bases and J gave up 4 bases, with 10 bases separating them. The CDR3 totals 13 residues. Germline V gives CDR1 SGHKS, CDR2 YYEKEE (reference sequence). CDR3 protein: CASSSFSVETQYF. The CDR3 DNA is TGTGCCAGCAGCTCTTTTTCAGTAGAGACCCAGTACTTC.

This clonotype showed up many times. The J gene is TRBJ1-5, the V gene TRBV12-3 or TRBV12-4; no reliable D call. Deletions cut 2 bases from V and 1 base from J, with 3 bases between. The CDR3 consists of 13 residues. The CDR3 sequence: CASSLTSNQPQHF. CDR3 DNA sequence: TGTGCCAGCAGTTTAACGAGCAATCAGCCCCAGCATTTT.

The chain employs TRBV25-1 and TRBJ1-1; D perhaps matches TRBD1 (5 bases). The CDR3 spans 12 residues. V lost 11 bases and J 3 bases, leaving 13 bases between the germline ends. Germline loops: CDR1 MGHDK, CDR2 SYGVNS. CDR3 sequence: CAARGWDTEAFF. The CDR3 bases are TGTGCCGCGCGGGGGTGGGACACTGAAGCTTTCTTT.

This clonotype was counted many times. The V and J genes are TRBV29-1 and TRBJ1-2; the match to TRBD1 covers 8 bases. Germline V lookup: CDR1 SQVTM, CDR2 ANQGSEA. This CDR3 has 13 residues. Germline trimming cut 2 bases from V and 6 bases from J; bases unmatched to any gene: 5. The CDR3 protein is CSVERGQGDGYTF. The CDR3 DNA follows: TGCAGCGTTGAACGAGGACAGGGAGATGGCTACACCTTC.

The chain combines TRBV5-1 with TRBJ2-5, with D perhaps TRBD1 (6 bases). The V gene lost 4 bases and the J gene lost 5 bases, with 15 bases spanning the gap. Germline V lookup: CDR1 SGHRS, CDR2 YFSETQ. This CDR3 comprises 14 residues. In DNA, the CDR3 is TGCGCCAGCAGCAAGGGGGTAGAACAGGAGACCCAGTACTTC. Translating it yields CASSKGVEQETQYF.

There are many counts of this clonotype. CDR3 sequence: CSASPGTDEQFF. The DNA for the CDR3 is TGCAGTGCTAGCCCGGGCACGGATGAGCAGTTCTTC. The rearrangement links TRBV20-1 to TRBJ2-1; D is unclear. The CDR3 is 12 amino acids. Germline V lookup: CDR1 DFQATT, CDR2 SNEGSKA (reference sequence). V was pared by 3 bases and J by 8 bases, with 11 bases between.

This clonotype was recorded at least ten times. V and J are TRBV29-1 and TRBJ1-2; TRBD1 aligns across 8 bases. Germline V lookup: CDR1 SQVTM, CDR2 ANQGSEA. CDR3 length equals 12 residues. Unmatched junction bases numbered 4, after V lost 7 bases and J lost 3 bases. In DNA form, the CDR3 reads TGCAGCGCTATGACAGGGGACTATGGCTACACCTTC. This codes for CSAMTGDYGYTF.

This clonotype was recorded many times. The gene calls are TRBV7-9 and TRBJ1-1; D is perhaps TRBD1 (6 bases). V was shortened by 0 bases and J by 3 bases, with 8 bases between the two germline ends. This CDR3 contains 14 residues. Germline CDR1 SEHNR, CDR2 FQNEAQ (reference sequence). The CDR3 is CASSLAQGYTEAFF. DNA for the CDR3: TGTGCCAGCAGCTTAGCACAGGGATACACTGAAGCTTTCTTT. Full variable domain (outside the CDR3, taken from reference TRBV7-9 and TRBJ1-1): DTGVSQNPRHKITKRGQNVTFRCDPISEHNRLYWYRQTLGQGPEFLTYFQNEAQLEKSRLLSDRFSAERPKGSFSTLEIQRTEQGDSAMYLCASSLAQGYTEAFFGQGTRLTVV.

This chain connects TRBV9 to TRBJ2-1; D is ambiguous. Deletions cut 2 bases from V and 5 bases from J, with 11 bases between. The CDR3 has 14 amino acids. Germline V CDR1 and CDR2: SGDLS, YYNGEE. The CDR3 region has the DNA TGTGCCAGCAGCGTCGTGGGGTCTAACAATGAGCAGTTCTTC. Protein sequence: CASSVVGSNNEQFF. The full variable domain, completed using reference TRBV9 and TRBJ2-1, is DSGVTQTPKHLITATGQRVTLRCSPRSGDLSVYWYQQSLDQGLQFLIQYYNGEERAKGNILERFSAQQFPDLHSELNLSSLELGDSALYFCASSVVGSNNEQFFGPGTRLTVL.

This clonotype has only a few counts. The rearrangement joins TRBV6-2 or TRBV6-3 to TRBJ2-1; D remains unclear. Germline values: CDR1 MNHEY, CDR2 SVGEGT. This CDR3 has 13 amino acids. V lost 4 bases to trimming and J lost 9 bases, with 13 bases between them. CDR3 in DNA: TGTGCCAGCAGTTCCGGACCAACGACTGAGCAGTTCTTC. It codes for CASSSGPTTEQFF.